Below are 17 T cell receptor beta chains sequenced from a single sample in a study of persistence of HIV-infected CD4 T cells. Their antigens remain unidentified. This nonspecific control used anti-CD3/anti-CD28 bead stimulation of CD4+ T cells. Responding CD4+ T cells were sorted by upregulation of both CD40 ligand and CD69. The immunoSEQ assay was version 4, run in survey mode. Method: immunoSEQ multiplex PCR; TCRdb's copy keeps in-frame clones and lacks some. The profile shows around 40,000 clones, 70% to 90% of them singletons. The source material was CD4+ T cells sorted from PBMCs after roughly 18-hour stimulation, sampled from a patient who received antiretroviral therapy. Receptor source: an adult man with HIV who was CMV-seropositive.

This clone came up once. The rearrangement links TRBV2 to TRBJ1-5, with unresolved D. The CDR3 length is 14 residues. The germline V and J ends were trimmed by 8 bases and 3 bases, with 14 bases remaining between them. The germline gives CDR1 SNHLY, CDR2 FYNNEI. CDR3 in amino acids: CASGLERTNQPQHF. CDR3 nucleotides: TGTGCCAGCGGTTTAGAACGGACCAATCAGCCCCAGCATTTT.

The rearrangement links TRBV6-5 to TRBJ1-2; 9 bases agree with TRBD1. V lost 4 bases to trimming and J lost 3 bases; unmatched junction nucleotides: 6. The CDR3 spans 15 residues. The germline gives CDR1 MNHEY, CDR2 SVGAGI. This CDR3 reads CASSLSQGADYGYTF. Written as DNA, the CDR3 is TGTGCCAGCAGTTTATCACAGGGGGCTGACTATGGCTACACCTTC.

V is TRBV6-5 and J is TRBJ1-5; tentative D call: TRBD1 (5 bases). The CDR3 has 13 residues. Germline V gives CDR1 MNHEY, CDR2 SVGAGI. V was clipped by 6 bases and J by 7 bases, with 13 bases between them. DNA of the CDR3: TGTGCCAGCAGCCCCGGGGGGAACCAGCCCCAGCATTTT. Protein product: CASSPGGNQPQHF.

CDR3 sequence reads: CASSFLVGTEAFF. As DNA, the CDR3 is TGTGCCAGCAGCTTCCTCGTAGGAACTGAAGCTTTCTTT. The V gene is TRBV7-9, the J gene TRBJ1-1; D not resolved. This CDR3 comprises 13 residues. V dropped 3 bases and J dropped 5 bases, with 10 bases sitting between them. Germline lookup yields CDR1 SEHNR and CDR2 FQNEAQ (reference sequence).

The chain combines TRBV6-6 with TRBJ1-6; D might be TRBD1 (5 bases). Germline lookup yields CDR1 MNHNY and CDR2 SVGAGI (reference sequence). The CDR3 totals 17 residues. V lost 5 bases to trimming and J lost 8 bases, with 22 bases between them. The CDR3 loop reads CASSPPGGRARDSPLHF. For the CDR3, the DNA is TGTGCCAGCAGTCCCCCTGGGGGGAGGGCTCGAGATTCACCCCTCCACTTT.

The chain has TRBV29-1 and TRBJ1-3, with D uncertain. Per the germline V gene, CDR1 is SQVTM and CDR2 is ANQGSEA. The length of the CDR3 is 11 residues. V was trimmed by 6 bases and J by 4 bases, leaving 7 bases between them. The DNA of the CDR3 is TGCAGCGTGGTAATCGGAAACACCATATATTTT. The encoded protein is CSVVIGNTIYF. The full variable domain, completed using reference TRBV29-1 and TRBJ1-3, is SAVISQKPSRDICQRGTSLTIQCQVDSQVTMMFWYRQQPGQSLTLIATANQGSEATYESGFVIDKFPISRPNLTFSTLTVSNMSPEDSSIYLCSVVIGNTIYFGEGSWLTVV.

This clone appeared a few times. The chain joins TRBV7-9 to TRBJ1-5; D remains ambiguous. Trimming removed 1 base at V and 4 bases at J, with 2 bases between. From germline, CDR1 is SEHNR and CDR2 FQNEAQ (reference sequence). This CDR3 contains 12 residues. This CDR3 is CASSLGNQPQHF. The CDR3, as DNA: TGTGCCAGCAGCTTAGGAAATCAGCCCCAGCATTTT.

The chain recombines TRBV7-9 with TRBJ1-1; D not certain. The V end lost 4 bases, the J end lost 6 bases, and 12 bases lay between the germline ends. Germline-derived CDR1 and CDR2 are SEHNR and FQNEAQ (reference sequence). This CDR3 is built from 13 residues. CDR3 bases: TGTGCCAGCAGCTCCTACTCACCTCCTGAAGCTTTCTTT. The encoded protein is CASSSYSPPEAFF.

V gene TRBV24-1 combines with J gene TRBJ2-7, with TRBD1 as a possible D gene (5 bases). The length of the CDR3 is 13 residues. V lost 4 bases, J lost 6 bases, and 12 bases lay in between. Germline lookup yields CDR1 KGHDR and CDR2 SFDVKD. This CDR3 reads CATSEPQGSEQYF. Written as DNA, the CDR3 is TGTGCCACCAGTGAGCCCCAGGGCTCCGAGCAGTACTTC.

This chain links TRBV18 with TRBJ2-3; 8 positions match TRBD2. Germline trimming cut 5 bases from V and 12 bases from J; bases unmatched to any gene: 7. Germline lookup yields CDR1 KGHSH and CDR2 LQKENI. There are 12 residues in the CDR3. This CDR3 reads CASSDTSGTQYF. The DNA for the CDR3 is TGTGCCAGCTCAGATACTAGCGGAACTCAGTATTTT.

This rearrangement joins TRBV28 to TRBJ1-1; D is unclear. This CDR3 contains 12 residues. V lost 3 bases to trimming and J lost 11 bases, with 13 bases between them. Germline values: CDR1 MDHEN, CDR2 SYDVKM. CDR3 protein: CASSFGRERAFF. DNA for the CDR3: TGTGCCAGCAGTTTCGGGAGGGAACGGGCTTTCTTT.

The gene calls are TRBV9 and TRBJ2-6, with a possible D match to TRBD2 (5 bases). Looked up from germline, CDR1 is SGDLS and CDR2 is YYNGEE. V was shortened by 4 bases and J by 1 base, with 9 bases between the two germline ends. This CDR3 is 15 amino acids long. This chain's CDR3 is CASSPPGSGANVLTF. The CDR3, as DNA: TGTGCCAGCAGCCCTCCGGGGTCTGGGGCCAACGTCCTGACTTTC.

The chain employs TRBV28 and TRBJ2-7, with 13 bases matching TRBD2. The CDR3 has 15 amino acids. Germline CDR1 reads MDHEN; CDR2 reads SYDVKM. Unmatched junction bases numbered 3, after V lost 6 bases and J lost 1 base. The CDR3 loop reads CASSRTSGGSYEQYF. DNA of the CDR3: TGTGCCAGCAGCCGGACTAGCGGGGGATCCTACGAGCAGTACTTC.

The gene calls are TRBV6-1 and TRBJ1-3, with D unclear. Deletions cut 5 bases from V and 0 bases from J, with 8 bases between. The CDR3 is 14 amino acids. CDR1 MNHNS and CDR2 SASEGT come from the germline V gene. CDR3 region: CASSTTISGNTIYF. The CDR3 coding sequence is TGTGCCAGCAGTACGACAATCTCTGGAAACACCATATATTTT.

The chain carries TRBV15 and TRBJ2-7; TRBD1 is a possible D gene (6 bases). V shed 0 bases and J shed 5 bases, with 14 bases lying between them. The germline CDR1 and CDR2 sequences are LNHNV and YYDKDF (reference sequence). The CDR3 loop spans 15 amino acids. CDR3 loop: CATSRDIQGQDEQYF. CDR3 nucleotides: TGTGCCACCAGCAGAGATATACAGGGCCAGGACGAGCAGTACTTC. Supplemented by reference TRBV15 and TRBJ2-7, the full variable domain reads DAMVIQNPRYQVTQFGKPVTLSCSQTLNHNVMYWYQQKSSQAPKLLFHYYDKDFNNEADTPDNFQSRRPNTSFCFLDIRSPGLGDTAMYLCATSRDIQGQDEQYFGPGTRLTVT.

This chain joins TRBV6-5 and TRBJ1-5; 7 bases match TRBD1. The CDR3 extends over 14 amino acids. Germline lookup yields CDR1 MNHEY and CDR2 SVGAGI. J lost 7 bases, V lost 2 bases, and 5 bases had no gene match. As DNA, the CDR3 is TGTGCCAGCAGTTACAGGGGGCCGAGACAGCCCCAGCATTTT. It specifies CASSYRGPRQPQHF.

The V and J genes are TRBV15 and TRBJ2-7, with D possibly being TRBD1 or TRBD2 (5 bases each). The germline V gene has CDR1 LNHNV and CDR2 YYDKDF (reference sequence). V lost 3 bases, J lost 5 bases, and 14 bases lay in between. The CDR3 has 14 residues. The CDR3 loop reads CATSRAGSENEQYF. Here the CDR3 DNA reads TGTGCCACCAGCAGGGCAGGGAGTGAGAACGAGCAGTACTTC.